The 26 T cell receptor beta chains given below trace back to one sample, sequenced in a study of response to subunit inactivated influenza vaccine. A single record per CDR3 protein comes from TCRdb applying MiXCR to the RT-PCR reads. In the table there are roughly 790,000 distinct CDR3 sequences, 21% of which are singletons. Sequencing used PBMCs from blood, obtained around 5 days after vaccination. The receptors shown here come from a man over 45 who received an inactivated influenza vaccine.

This clonotype was observed a few times. The chain uses TRBV7-8 and TRBJ2-1; no definite D call. There are 16 residues in the CDR3. Trimming removed 4 bases from V and 2 bases from J, with 15 bases in between. Germline-derived CDR1 and CDR2 are SGHVS and FQNEAQ. CDR3 bases: TGTGCCAGCAGCTGGGGTCTGGGCACCACCTACAATGAGCAGTTCTTC. Its protein product is CASSWGLGTTYNEQFF.

The V call is TRBV4-2, the J call TRBJ1-1; D unresolved. The CDR3 has 15 residues. Germline CDR1 reads LGHNA; CDR2 reads YNFKEQ. The germline V and J ends were trimmed by 0 bases and 0 bases, with 8 bases remaining between them. CDR3 nucleotides: TGTGCCAGCAGCCAAGAGTGGACGGTGAACACTGAAGCTTTCTTT. This encodes CASSQEWTVNTEAFF.

The sample holds a few counts of this clonotype. This chain links TRBV6-2 or TRBV6-3 with TRBJ2-3; 12 bases map to TRBD2. Unmatched junction bases numbered 11, after V lost 1 base and J lost 0 bases. CDR3 length equals 20 residues. CDR1 MNHEY and CDR2 SVGEGT come from the germline V gene. Here the CDR3 reads CASSYFQLAGGSPSTDTQYF. The CDR3 coding sequence is TGTGCCAGCAGTTACTTCCAACTAGCGGGGGGATCTCCTAGCACAGATACGCAGTATTTT.

A few counts support this clonotype. The V gene is TRBV15, the J gene TRBJ2-5; 7 bases match TRBD1. This CDR3 is 15 amino acids long. V shed 6 bases and J 0 bases; nucleotides not matched to a gene: 7. The V gene's germline CDR1 is LNHNV and CDR2 YYDKDF (reference sequence). The CDR3 coding sequence is TGTGCCACCAGTCCTCGACAGGGCTACCAAGAGACCCAGTACTTC. It translates to CATSPRQGYQETQYF.

On this clonotype: One junction end disagrees with the germline gene, perhaps due to a read error. The chain recombines TRBV6-1 with TRBJ1-5; tentatively, D is TRBD1 (5 bases). The CDR3 sequence is 13 residues long. Germline loops: CDR1 MNHNS, CDR2 SASEGT. CDR3 protein: CAAGGGSNQPKHF. DNA of the CDR3: TGTGCCGCCGGGGGGGGTAGCAATCAGCCCAAGCATTTT.

This chain links TRBV12-3 or TRBV12-4 with TRBJ2-5; the match to TRBD2 covers 9 bases. The CDR3 has 14 amino acids. V was pared by 6 bases and J by 5 bases, with 7 bases of the junction left unmatched. CDR3 protein: CASRPTGTSETQYF. DNA for the CDR3: TGTGCCAGCAGGCCGACCGGGACTAGCGAGACCCAGTACTTC.

V is TRBV7-2 and J is TRBJ2-5; TRBD1 matches at 10 bases. This CDR3 spans 15 amino acids. Germline V CDR1 and CDR2: SGHTA, FQGNSA. With V trimmed by 1 base and J by 5 bases, 4 bases remained unmatched. CDR3 loop: CASSLETGGRETQYF. CDR3 sequence (DNA): TGTGCCAGCAGCTTAGAGACAGGGGGCCGGGAGACCCAGTACTTC.

This clonotype was seen repeatedly, ten times or more. The rearrangement joins TRBV20-1 to TRBJ2-7, with 9 positions matching TRBD1. V was pared by 6 bases and J by 3 bases, with 6 bases of the junction left unmatched. This CDR3 region has 13 residues. From germline, CDR1 is DFQATT and CDR2 SNEGSKA (reference sequence). The CDR3 nucleotides are TGCAGTGCCAGGGGGACAGGGATCTACGAGCAGTACTTC. It translates to CSARGTGIYEQYF.

The V and J genes are TRBV20-1 and TRBJ1-2; D perhaps matches TRBD1 (5 bases). The CDR3 spans 15 residues. V lost 1 base to trimming and J lost 4 bases, with 16 bases between them. The germline CDR1 and CDR2 sequences are DFQATT and SNEGSKA (reference sequence). Here the CDR3 reads CSARGRDGEIYGYTF. For the CDR3, the DNA is TGCAGTGCTAGAGGGAGGGACGGAGAAATCTATGGCTACACCTTC.

This chain links TRBV7-9 with TRBJ2-2, with D uncertain. With 2 bases removed from V and 6 bases from J, the gap between germline ends came to 13 bases. The CDR3 spans 15 residues. Germline-derived CDR1 and CDR2 are SEHNR and FQNEAQ (reference sequence). The CDR3 nucleotides read TGTGCCAGCAGCTTATCGCTAAGGTTCGCCGGGGAGCTGTTTTTT. It translates to CASSLSLRFAGELFF.

The sample holds a few counts of this clonotype. This chain links TRBV5-1 with TRBJ2-1, with D possibly being TRBD1 (6 bases). Germline V lookup: CDR1 SGHRS, CDR2 YFSETQ. This CDR3 spans 15 amino acids. The V end lost 3 bases, the J end lost 2 bases, and 12 bases lay between the germline ends. The CDR3 protein is CASSSRGMPYNEQFF. CDR3 DNA sequence: TGCGCCAGCAGCTCGAGGGGGATGCCCTACAATGAGCAGTTCTTC. Based on the CDR3 plus reference TRBV5-1 and TRBJ2-1, the full variable domain is KAGVTQTPRYLIKTRGQQVTLSCSPISGHRSVSWYQQTPGQGLQFLFEYFSETQRNKGNFPGRFSGRQFSNSRSEMNVSTLELGDSALYLCASSSRGMPYNEQFFGPGTRLTVL.

This clonotype turned up a few times. The V and J genes are TRBV4-1 and TRBJ2-5; D remains ambiguous. Germline CDR1 and CDR2: MGHRA and YSYEKL. CDR3 size: 15 residues. The ends were cut back, 0 bases at V and 2 bases at J, with 10 bases in the middle. The chain's CDR3 is CASSQDAAAQETQYF. CDR3 DNA sequence: TGCGCCAGCAGCCAAGATGCTGCGGCACAAGAGACCCAGTACTTC.

This clonotype has more than one count but fewer than ten. The V and J genes are TRBV12-3 or TRBV12-4 and TRBJ2-2, with a tentative D call TRBD2 (6 bases). The CDR3 has 16 residues. V lost 7 bases and J 0 bases, leaving 15 bases between the germline ends. CDR3 DNA: TGTGCCAGCACACAGACTAGGGACTCGAACACCGGGGAGCTGTTTTTT. Translated, it gives CASTQTRDSNTGELFF.

This clonotype was counted a few times. V usage is TRBV4-3 and J usage is TRBJ1-2; D is undetermined. The CDR3 totals 14 residues. V lost 2 bases and J lost 8, with 15 bases in between. The V gene's germline CDR1 is LGHNA and CDR2 YSLEER. The CDR3 DNA is TGCGCCAGCAGCCAAACGGTCCCACCTGGGGGCTACACCTTC. Amino acids: CASSQTVPPGGYTF.

This clonotype has just one count. A clone one base away is much larger, so this may be a read error. The chain employs TRBV5-5 and TRBJ2-7; 10 nucleotides line up with TRBD1. V was clipped by 4 bases and J by 2 bases; unmatched bases: 9. The length of the CDR3 is 16 residues. CDR1 is SGHKS, CDR2 YYEKEE, per germline (reference sequence). CDR3 loop: CASSPTQGQGTYEQYF. The CDR3 nucleotides are TGTGCCAGCAGCCCGACTCAGGGACAGGGGACCTACGAGCAGTACTTC.

This clonotype was seen only a few times. This sequence joins TRBV24-1 and TRBJ2-5, with 7 bases matching TRBD2. V gave up 3 bases and J gave up 1 base; unmatched junction bases: 4. The V gene's germline CDR1 is KGHDR and CDR2 SFDVKD. This CDR3 spans 15 amino acids. The CDR3, as DNA: TGTGCCACCAGTGATCCCACTAGCGCCCAAGAGACCCAGTACTTC. Amino acid sequence: CATSDPTSAQETQYF.

The table lists this clonotype with a few counts. The chain links TRBV20-1 to TRBJ1-2; D is perhaps TRBD1 (6 bases). The CDR3 spans 14 residues. V lost 1 base and J lost 1, with 10 bases in between. CDR1 is DFQATT, CDR2 SNEGSKA, per germline (reference sequence). CDR3 residues: CSARGTVDNYGYTF. DNA of the CDR3: TGCAGTGCTAGAGGGACAGTCGATAACTATGGCTACACCTTC.

J is TRBJ2-7 and V is TRBV20-1, with D possibly TRBD1 on 6 matching bases. CDR1 and CDR2 from the germline V gene are DFQATT and SNEGSKA (reference sequence). The CDR3 has 12 residues. V was shortened by 3 bases and J by 5 bases, with 11 bases between the two germline ends. This CDR3 is CSASWQGNEQYF. The CDR3 bases are TGCAGTGCTAGTTGGCAGGGGAACGAGCAGTACTTC.

This clonotype was seen a few times. V is TRBV5-1 and J is TRBJ2-7, with a possible D match to TRBD1 (6 bases). The CDR3 spans 15 residues. V lost 4 bases to trimming and J lost 0 bases, with 14 bases between them. Germline values: CDR1 SGHRS, CDR2 YFSETQ. DNA for the CDR3: TGCGCCAGCAGCCGTCCCTGGGACAACTCCTACGAGCAGTACTTC. Its protein is CASSRPWDNSYEQYF.

The V gene is TRBV28, the J gene TRBJ2-7; D tentatively reads TRBD1 or TRBD2 (6 bases each). Looked up from germline, CDR1 is MDHEN and CDR2 is SYDVKM. Trimming removed 1 base at V and 0 bases at J, with 16 bases between. The CDR3 spans 17 residues. CDR3 in DNA: TGTGCCAGCAGTTTATCTAGACAGGACTACTCCTCCTACGAGCAGTACTTC. This gives the protein CASSLSRQDYSSYEQYF. Full variable domain (remainder filled in from reference TRBV28 and TRBJ2-7): DVKVTQSSRYLVKRTGEKVFLECVQDMDHENMFWYRQDPGLGLRLIYFSYDVKMKEKGDIPEGYSVSREKKERFSLILESASTNQTSMYLCASSLSRQDYSSYEQYFGPGTRLTVT.

This clonotype showed up just a few times. This rearrangement joins TRBV5-1 to TRBJ2-7; D is unclear. This CDR3 has 12 amino acids. V was shortened by 4 bases and J by 4 bases, with 9 bases between the two germline ends. Germline V gene sequence: CDR1 SGHRS, CDR2 YFSETQ. This CDR3 reads CASSRSGYEQYF. CDR3 nucleotides: TGCGCCAGCAGCCGTTCGGGTTACGAGCAGTACTTC.

The rearrangement uses TRBV5-1 and TRBJ2-5; unclear D gene. The CDR3 has 13 residues. Germline CDR1 is SGHRS and CDR2 is YFSETQ. Deletions cut 0 bases from V and 4 bases from J, with 7 bases between. In nucleotides, the CDR3 is TGCGCCAGCAGCTTGGACGTAACAGAGACCCAGTACTTC. Its protein is CASSLDVTETQYF.

This clonotype was counted ten times or more. This chain joins TRBV6-2 or TRBV6-3 and TRBJ2-1; 15 nucleotides agree with TRBD2. V lost 4 bases to trimming and J lost 7 bases; unmatched junction nucleotides: 5. The germline V gene has CDR1 MNHEY and CDR2 SVGEGT. There are 16 residues in the CDR3. CDR3 loop: CASSFGLAGGQNEQFF. CDR3 DNA: TGTGCCAGCAGTTTCGGACTAGCGGGGGGGCAAAATGAGCAGTTCTTC.

This clonotype turned up a few times. J is TRBJ2-2 and V is TRBV7-2, with no clear D. In germline, CDR1 is SGHTA, CDR2 FQGNSA. The CDR3 is 13 amino acids. V was cut by 3 bases and J by 6 bases, with 8 bases left in between. The CDR3 bases are TGTGCCAGCAGCTTGTTGGTTCCCGGGGAGCTGTTTTTT. It yields the protein CASSLLVPGELFF.

This clonotype occurred a few times. The CDR3 is CASSIASTDTQYF. The DNA for the CDR3 is TGTGCCAGCAGCATCGCTAGCACAGATACGCAGTATTTT. The chain is built from TRBV5-5 and TRBJ2-3; D is undetermined. From germline, CDR1 is SGHKS and CDR2 YYEKEE (reference sequence). V was cut by 4 bases and J by 0 bases, with 6 bases left in between. The CDR3 spans 13 residues.

The chain joins TRBV7-2 to TRBJ2-5, with D possibly being TRBD1 (6 bases). V lost 4 bases to trimming and J lost 5 bases, with 11 bases between them. This CDR3 has 13 amino acids. CDR1 SGHTA and CDR2 FQGNSA come from the germline V gene. The CDR3 here is CASSYRVGETQYF. The CDR3 DNA reads as TGTGCCAGCAGCTACAGGGTGGGGGAGACCCAGTACTTC.